This TCR beta chain was retrieved from a study of T-cell memory formation after mild COVID-19 (dated by TCRdb to the early 2020s). With regard to the full study: TCR sequence clusters from the two donors were found to be largely donor specific. In a couple of donors, T-cell clones that expanded and contracted after mild COVID-19 were followed by sequencing TCRalpha and TCRbeta repertoires longitudinally. Two young, previously healthy adult volunteers, one female and one male, were included in the cohort.

After removal of 6 bases from V and 7 bases from J, the junction retains 15 bases not matched to a gene. From cysteine to phenylalanine, the CDR3 is 17 amino acids long. The entry retains the CDR3 DNA only, 51 bases that are in frame from base 1. Looking up the germline V gene yields CDR1 SGHVS and CDR2 FNYEAQ. On the study overall, not on this receptor specifically: The second-wave clones that peaked on day 37 were not confirmed to be SARS-CoV-2 specific. The detection of some responding clones in pre-infection memory suggests that pre-existing cross-reactive memory T cells joined the SARS-CoV-2 response. Contracting CD4+ clones appeared mostly in the CM and EM memory subsets, whereas CD8+ clones were enriched in EMRA. Clones that contracted from day 15 to 85 showed balanced CD4/CD8 phenotypes, whereas a second wave of clones that expanded from day 15 to 37 leaned towards CD4+. Only a couple of mild cases were covered by the study, and larger cohorts that include severe cases with pre-infection samples were considered necessary.

PBMCs were isolated by Ficoll-Paque density gradient centrifugation. Sequencing was carried out with an Illumina NovaSeq 6000. Using 5'RACE with constant-segment primers, TCRalpha and TCRbeta cDNA libraries were constructed, with sample barcodes and unique molecular identifiers added in the process. Trizol reagent was used to extract RNA from every sample. Library amplification was performed in two PCR steps, and a second sample barcode and Illumina TruSeq adapters were introduced in the second step. Sequencing of the libraries was done on an Illumina NovaSeq, producing 2 x 150 bp paired-end reads. Per the authors' processing: With migec v1.2.7, reads were demultiplexed and then collapsed into UMI-guided consensus sequences. With mixcr v2.1.11, UMI consensuses were aligned to TRA and TRB V and J templates and assembled into clonotypes. A clonotype was counted as expanded or contracted only when both edgeR and NoisET called the clonotype significant, with the noise models trained on biological replicates. For edgeR calls, a false discovery rate-adjusted p below 0.01 and a log2 fold-change threshold of 1 were applied. As an exploratory analysis of dynamics, max-normalized trajectories of the 1000 most abundant clonotypes were examined with PCA combined with hierarchical clustering. Separately sequenced CD4+ and CD8+ repertoires were used to assign a CD4 or CD8 phenotype to each responding clone. Using fastp at Q25 and MiXCR, TCRdb reprocessed the public reads and kept productive beta chains. CDR3 protein sequences are deduplicated, and each keeps its most common genes and DNA. The V and J calls reflect TCRdb's pipeline rather than the authors' work. The sample records a few hundred thousand distinct CDR3 sequences, about 15% of which are singletons. The ten biggest clones cover around 22% of the sample.

As regards this clonotype: This receptor's antigen is unknown. No clone much larger than this one lies a single base away; base qualities are absent.

This clonotype was sampled from a man between 18 and 29 years old who had mild COVID-19 (a few samples of this study predate the infection). The sample titles of this study are shuffled in the database, so cell type and time point are left out; the donor was told from shared clones. Recombination linked TRBV7-6 to TRBJ2-1; TRBD2 aligns with 10 central bases. Material: PBMCs or a T cell subset sorted from them (not recorded which). The nucleotide sequence is given as TGTGCCAGCAGTCGAGAGGGTAGCGGGAGGTCTTGGAATGAGCAGTTCTTC. Its translation reads: CASSREGSGRSWNEQFF. With all but the CDR3 taken from the reference TRBV7-6 and TRBJ2-1 genes, the full variable domain is: GAGVSQSPRYKVTKRGQDVALRCDPISGHVSLYWYRQALGQGPEFLTYFNYEAQQDKSGLPNDRFSAERPEGSISTLTIQRTEQRDSAMYRCASSREGSGRSWNEQFFGPGTRLTVL.